This TCR beta chain derives from a study of somatic mutations in cytotoxic T cells in rheumatoid arthritis. General observations from the study: The authors did not adjust the slight TRBV07 underrepresentation in rheumatoid arthritis patients for multiple comparisons.

Using immunoSEQ multiplex PCR, the repertoire was profiled, and TCRdb retains in-frame clones only, with some absent. The sample consists of roughly 18,000 clones, about 80% of them appearing once. V lost 1 base to trimming and J lost 1 base, with 12 bases between them. The germline CDR1 and CDR2 sequences are SGDLS and YYNGEE. This CDR3 is built from 16 residues. As for this clone: The antigen is not known.

Positive magnetic bead selection isolated CD4+ and CD8+ cells, and flow cytometry checked purity. This TCR derives from a young man with rheumatoid arthritis. The material sequenced was CD8+ T cells sorted from blood. This chain links TRBV9 with TRBJ1-3, with D unclear. The CDR3 spells CASSVSGRESGNTIYF. DNA of the CDR3: TGTGCCAGCAGCGTAAGTGGGAGAGAATCTGGAAACACCATATATTTT.